This TCR beta chain was profiled in a study of T cell repertoires in cytomegalovirus infection. Overall study: CMV epitopes in the study were HLA-C-restricted (recently identified) and HLA-B-restricted (well studied). The study, taken as a whole, reports: The ex vivo response was dominated by HLA-C-restricted CMV-specific TCR beta clonotypes.

Regarding this clonotype: Its target is not known.

Each CDR3 protein gets one entry after TCRdb re-called the reads with MiXCR. This sample has about 740,000 distinct CDR3 sequences; about 33% occur once, and the top ten carry roughly 18%. The CDR3 loop spans 13 amino acids. Trimming removed 6 bases at V and 0 bases at J, with 8 bases between. The source was cultured PBMCs, collected from culture after CMV antigen stimulation. The chain couples TRBV12-3 or TRBV12-4 to TRBJ1-1; D is undetermined. The clonotype originates from a human donor in good health (CMV status not recorded). Some clones in this sample may be carry-over from other donors' samples. The CDR3 here is CASRQNLNTEAFF. DNA for the CDR3: TGTGCCAGCAGGCAGAATCTGAACACTGAAGCTTTCTTT.